The following is a TCR beta chain sequence with its context. Antigen unknown. The sample is drawn from a study of shared clonotypes between healthy human individuals. About the study: The composition of the donors was two women and a few men aged 18 to 49. Notes on the study in general: Relative to clonotypes present in all four donors, those not shared had lower generation probabilities.

An approximately 200 ng quantity of DNA, roughly 30,000 T cell genomes, went into the sorted-subset replicate PCRs. Sequencing used immunoSEQ multiplex PCR; TCRdb keeps in-frame clones, though not all of them. This table has 2 million to 2.5 million clones, 95% appearing once. Germline V lookup: CDR1 SGHAT, CDR2 FQNNGV. There are 13 residues in the CDR3. Trimming took 5 bases from V and 4 from J, leaving 10 bases between them. V and J are TRBV11-2 and TRBJ2-3, with D possibly being TRBD1 (5 bases). The receptor was derived from a man younger than 35 in good health. The source material was naive CD4+ T cells sorted from blood. This sample's subset: CD45RA+ positively selected. The CDR3 here is CASSPGASDTQYF. The CDR3 DNA reads as TGTGCCAGCAGCCCTGGGGCCTCAGATACGCAGTATTTT. Drawing the rest from reference TRBV11-2 and TRBJ2-3, the complete variable domain is EAGVAQSPRYKIIEKRQSVAFWCNPISGHATLYWYQQILGQGPKLLIQFQNNGVVDDSQLPKDRFSAERLKGVDSTLKIQPAKLEDSAVYLCASSPGASDTQYFGPGTRLTVL.